These 3 T cell receptor beta chains share one sample of origin, sequenced in a study of T cell responses to AZD1222 COVID-19 vaccine. Sequencing was performed with immunoSEQ multiplex PCR; in TCRdb, only in-frame clones are kept and a portion is missing. Of some 90,000 clones detected, roughly 88% appear once; the ten largest clones hold roughly 15%. This material consisted of peripheral blood, taken on day 0 of AZD1222 vaccination. The receptors were gathered from an adult in good health.

V gene TRBV6-1 combines with J gene TRBJ2-7; TRBD1 agrees at 10 bases. Germline V lookup: CDR1 MNHNS, CDR2 SASEGT. This CDR3 has 15 residues. The V segment lost 3 bases and the J segment 3 bases; nucleotides outside the gene matches: 5. The CDR3 DNA sequence: TGTGCCAGCAGTGACCGGGACAGGGGAAACTACGAGCAGTACTTC. Amino acids: CASSDRDRGNYEQYF.

The V call is TRBV9, the J call TRBJ1-1; no definite D call. This CDR3 is built from 13 residues. Deletions cut 1 base from V and 8 bases from J, with 12 bases between. Germline V gene data show CDR1 as SGDLS and CDR2 as YYNGEE. The CDR3 reads CASSVRPDYEAFF. In DNA, the CDR3 is TGTGCCAGCAGCGTAAGGCCGGATTACGAAGCTTTCTTT. The whole variable domain, filled in from reference TRBV9 and TRBJ1-1, reads DSGVTQTPKHLITATGQRVTLRCSPRSGDLSVYWYQQSLDQGLQFLIQYYNGEERAKGNILERFSAQQFPDLHSELNLSSLELGDSALYFCASSVRPDYEAFFGQGTRLTVV.

The chain joins TRBV12-2 to TRBJ1-2. TRBV12-2 is listed as a pseudogene. CDR3 length: 15 amino acids. CDR3 sequence reads: CASRSHAGRAYGYTF. CDR3 bases: TGTGCAAGTCGCTCACACGCGGGACGGGCCTATGGCTACACCTTC.